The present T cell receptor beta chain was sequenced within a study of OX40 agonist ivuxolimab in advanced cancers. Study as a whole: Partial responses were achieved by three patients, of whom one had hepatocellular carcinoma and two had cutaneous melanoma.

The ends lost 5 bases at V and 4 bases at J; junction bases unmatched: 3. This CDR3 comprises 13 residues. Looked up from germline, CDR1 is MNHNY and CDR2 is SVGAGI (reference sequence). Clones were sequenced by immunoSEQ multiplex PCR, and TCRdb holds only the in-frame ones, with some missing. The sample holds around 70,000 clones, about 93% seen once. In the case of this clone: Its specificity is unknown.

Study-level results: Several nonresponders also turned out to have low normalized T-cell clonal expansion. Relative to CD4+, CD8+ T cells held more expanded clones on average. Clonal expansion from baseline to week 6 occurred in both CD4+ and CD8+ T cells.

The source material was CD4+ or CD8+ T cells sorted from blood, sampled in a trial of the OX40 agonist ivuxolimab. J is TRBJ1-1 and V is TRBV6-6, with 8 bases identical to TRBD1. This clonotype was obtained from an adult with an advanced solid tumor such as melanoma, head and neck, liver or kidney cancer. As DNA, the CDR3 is TGTGCCAGCAGTCCGACAGGGGCCACTGAAGCTTTCTTT. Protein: CASSPTGATEAFF.